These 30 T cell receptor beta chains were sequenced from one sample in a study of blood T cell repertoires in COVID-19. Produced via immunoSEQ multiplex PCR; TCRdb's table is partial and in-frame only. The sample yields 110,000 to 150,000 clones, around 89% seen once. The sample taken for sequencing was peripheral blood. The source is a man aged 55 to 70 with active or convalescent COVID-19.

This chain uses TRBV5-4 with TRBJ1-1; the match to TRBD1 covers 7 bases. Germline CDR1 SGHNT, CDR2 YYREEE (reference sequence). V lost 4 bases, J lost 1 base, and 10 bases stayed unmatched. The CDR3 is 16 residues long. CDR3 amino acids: CASSTPGQQSNTEAFF. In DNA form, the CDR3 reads TGTGCCAGCAGCACTCCGGGACAGCAATCGAACACTGAAGCTTTCTTT.

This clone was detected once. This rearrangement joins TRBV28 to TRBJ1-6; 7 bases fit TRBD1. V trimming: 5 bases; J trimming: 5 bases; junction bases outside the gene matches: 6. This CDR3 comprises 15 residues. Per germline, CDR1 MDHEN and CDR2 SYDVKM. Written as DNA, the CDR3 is TGTGCCAGCAGTCGACAGGGCCCCGATAATTCACCCCTCCACTTT. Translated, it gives CASSRQGPDNSPLHF.

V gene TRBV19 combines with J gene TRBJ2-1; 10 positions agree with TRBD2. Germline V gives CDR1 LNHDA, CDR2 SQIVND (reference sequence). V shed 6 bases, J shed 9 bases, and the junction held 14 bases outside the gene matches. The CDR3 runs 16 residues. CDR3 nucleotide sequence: TGTGCCAGTAGCCCCGGGGCTAGCGGGGGTCGAAGTGAGCAGTTCTTC. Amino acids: CASSPGASGGRSEQFF.

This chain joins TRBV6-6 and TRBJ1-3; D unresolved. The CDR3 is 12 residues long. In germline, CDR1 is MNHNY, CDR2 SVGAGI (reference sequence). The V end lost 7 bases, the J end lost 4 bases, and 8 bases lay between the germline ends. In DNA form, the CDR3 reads TGTGCCAGCAATGAGGGAGGAAACACCATATATTTT. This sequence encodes CASNEGGNTIYF.

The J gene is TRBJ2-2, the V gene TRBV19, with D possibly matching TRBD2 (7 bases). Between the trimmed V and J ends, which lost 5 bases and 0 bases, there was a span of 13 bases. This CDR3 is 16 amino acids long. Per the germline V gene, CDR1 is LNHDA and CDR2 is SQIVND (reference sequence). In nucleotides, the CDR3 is TGTGCCAGTAGTGGAAAGGGGGGGCCGAACACCGGGGAGCTGTTTTTT. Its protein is CASSGKGGPNTGELFF.

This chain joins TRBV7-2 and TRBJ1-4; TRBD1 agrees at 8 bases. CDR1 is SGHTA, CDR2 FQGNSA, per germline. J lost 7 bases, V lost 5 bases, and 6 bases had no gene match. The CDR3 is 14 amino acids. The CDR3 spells CASSQGAPIEKLFF. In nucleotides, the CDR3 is TGTGCCAGCAGCCAGGGGGCGCCTATTGAAAAACTGTTTTTT.

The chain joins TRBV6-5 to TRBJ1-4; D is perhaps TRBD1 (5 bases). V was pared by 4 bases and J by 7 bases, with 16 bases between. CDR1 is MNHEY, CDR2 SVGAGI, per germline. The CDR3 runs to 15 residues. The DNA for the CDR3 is TGTGCCAGCAGTTCATTGGACACCCCCAGTGAAAAACTGTTTTTT. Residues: CASSSLDTPSEKLFF.

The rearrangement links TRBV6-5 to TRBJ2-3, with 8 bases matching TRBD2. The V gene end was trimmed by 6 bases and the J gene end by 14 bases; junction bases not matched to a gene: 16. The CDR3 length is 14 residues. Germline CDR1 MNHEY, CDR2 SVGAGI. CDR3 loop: CASSLRRGAGEWYF. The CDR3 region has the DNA TGTGCCAGCAGCCTTCGGAGGGGAGCGGGGGAGTGGTATTTT.

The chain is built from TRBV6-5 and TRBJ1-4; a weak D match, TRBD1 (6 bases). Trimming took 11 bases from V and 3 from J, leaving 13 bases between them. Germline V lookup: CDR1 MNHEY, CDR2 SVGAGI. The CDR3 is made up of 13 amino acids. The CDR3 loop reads CAGNRAPNEKLFF. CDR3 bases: TGTGCCGGAAACAGGGCACCTAATGAAAAACTGTTTTTT.

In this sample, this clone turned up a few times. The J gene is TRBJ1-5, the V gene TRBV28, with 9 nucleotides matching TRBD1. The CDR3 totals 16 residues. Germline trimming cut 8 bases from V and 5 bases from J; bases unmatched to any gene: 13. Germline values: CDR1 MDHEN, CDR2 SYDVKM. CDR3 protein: CASPPRTGEFHQPQHF. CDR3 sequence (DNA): TGTGCCAGCCCCCCACGGACAGGGGAATTCCATCAGCCCCAGCATTTT.

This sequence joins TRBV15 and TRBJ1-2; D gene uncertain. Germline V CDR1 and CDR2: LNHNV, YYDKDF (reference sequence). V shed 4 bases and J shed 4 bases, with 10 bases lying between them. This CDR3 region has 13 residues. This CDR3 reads CATSTNGGYGYTF. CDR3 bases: TGTGCCACCAGCACCAACGGCGGCTATGGCTACACCTTC. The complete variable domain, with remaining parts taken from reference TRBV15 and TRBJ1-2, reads DAMVIQNPRYQVTQFGKPVTLSCSQTLNHNVMYWYQQKSSQAPKLLFHYYDKDFNNEADTPDNFQSRRPNTSFCFLDIRSPGLGDTAMYLCATSTNGGYGYTFGSGTRLTVV.

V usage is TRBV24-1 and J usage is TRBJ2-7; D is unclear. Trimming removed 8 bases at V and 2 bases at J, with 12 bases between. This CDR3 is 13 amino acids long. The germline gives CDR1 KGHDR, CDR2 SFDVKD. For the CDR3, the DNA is TGTGCCACCAACCCAACAAAACCCTACGAGCAGTACTTC. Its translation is CATNPTKPYEQYF.

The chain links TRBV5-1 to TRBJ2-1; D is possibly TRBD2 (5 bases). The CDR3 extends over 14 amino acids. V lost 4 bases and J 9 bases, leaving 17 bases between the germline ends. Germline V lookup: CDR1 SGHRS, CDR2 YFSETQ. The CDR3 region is CASSPGSAKGEQFF. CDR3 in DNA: TGCGCCAGCAGCCCGGGATCGGCAAAAGGTGAGCAGTTCTTC.

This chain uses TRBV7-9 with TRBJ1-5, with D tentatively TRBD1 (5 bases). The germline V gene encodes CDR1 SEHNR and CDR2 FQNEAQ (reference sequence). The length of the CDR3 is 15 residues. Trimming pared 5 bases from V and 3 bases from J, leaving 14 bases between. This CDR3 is CASSPGTSNNQPQHF. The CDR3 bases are TGTGCCAGCAGCCCCGGGACTAGCAACAATCAGCCCCAGCATTTT.

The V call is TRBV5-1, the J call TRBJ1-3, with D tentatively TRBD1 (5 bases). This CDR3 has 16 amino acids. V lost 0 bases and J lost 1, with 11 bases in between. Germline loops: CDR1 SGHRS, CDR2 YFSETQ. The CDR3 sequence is CASSLELGGSGNTIYF. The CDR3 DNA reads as TGCGCCAGCAGCTTGGAGTTGGGGGGTTCTGGAAACACCATATATTTT.

The CDR3 region has the DNA TGTGCCAGCTCACCCTTTACAGGGGGCTCTGGAAACACCATATATTTT. Its protein is CASSPFTGGSGNTIYF. This chain joins TRBV18 and TRBJ1-3; 8 bases fit TRBD1. The V gene's germline CDR1 is KGHSH and CDR2 LQKENI. J was trimmed by 0 bases and V by 3 bases; bases with no gene match: 4. CDR3 length: 16 amino acids.

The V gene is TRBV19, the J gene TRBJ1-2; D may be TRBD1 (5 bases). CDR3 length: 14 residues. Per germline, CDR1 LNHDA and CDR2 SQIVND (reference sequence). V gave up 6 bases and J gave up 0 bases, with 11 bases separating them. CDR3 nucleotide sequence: TGTGCCAGTAGAACTGTAGGGGCTAACTATGGCTACACCTTC. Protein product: CASRTVGANYGYTF.

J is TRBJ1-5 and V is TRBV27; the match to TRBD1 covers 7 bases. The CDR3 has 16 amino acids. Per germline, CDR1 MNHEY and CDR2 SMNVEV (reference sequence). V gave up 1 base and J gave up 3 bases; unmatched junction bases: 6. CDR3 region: CASSLFQGVSNQPQHF. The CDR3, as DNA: TGTGCCAGCAGTTTATTCCAGGGGGTTTCCAATCAGCCCCAGCATTTT.

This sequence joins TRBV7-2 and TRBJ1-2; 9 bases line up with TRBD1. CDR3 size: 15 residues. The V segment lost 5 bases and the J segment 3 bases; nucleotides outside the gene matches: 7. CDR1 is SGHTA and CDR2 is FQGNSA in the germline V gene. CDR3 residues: CASSEDRGKDYGYTF. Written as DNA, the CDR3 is TGTGCCAGCAGCGAAGACAGGGGGAAGGACTATGGCTACACCTTC.

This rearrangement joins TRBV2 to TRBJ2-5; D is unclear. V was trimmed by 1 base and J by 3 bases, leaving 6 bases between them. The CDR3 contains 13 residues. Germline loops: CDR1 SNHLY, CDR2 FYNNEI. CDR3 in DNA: TGTGCCAGCAGTGAAGGACTGGAAGAGACCCAGTACTTC. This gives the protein CASSEGLEETQYF.

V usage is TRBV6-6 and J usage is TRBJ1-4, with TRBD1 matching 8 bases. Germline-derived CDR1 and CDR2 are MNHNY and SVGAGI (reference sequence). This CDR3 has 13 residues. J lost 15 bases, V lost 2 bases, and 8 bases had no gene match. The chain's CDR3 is CASSYGTGGKVFF. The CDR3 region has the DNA TGTGCCAGCAGTTACGGGACAGGTGGCAAAGTGTTTTTT.

CDR3 nucleotide sequence: TGTGCCAGCAGCGTAGACCCAGGGACTAACTATGGCTACACCTTC. Translating gives CASSVDPGTNYGYTF. The chain combines TRBV9 with TRBJ1-2, with a possible D match to TRBD1 (5 bases). V lost 0 bases, J lost 0 bases, and 9 bases lay in between. The CDR3 extends over 15 amino acids. Germline loops: CDR1 SGDLS, CDR2 YYNGEE.

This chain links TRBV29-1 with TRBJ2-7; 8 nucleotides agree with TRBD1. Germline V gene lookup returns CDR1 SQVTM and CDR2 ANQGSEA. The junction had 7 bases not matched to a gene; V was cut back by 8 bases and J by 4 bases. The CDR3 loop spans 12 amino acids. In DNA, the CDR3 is TGCAGCTTTGGACAGGGCAGGTACGAGCAGTACTTC. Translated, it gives CSFGQGRYEQYF.

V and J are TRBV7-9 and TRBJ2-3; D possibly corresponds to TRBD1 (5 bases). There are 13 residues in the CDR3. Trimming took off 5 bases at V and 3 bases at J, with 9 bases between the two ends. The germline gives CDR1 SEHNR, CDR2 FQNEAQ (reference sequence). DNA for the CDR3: TGTGCCAGCAGCCAGGCAGGGACAGATACGCAGTATTTT. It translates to CASSQAGTDTQYF.

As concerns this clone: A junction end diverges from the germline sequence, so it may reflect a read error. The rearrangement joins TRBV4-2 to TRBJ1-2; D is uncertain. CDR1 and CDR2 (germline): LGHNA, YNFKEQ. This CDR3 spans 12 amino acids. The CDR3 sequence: CASTQSGYGYTF. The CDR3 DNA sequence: TGTGCCAGCACCCAAAGCGGGTATGGCTACACCTTC.

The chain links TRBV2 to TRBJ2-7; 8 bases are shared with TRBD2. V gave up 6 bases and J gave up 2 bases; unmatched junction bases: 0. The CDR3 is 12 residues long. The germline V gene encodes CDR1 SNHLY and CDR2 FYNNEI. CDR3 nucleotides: TGTGCCAGCAGGGGACTAGCCTACGAGCAGTACTTC. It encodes CASRGLAYEQYF.

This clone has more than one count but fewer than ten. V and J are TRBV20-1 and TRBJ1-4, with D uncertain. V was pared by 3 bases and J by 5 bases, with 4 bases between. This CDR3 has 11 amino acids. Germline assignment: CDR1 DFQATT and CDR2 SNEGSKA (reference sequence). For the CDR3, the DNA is TGCAGTGCTAGCGTAAATGAAAAACTGTTTTTT. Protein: CSASVNEKLFF.

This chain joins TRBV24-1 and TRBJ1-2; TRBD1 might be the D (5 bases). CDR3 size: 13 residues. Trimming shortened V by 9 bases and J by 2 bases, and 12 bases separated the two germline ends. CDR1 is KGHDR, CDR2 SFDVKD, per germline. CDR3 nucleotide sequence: TGTGCCACCGCTCCGGGGGAGAACTATGGCTACACCTTC. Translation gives CATAPGENYGYTF.

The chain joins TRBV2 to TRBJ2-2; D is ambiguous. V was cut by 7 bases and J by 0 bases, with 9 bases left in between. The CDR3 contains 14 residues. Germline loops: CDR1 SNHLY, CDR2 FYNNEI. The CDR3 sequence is CASTPSANTGELFF. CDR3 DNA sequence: TGTGCCAGCACCCCTTCCGCGAACACCGGGGAGCTGTTTTTT.

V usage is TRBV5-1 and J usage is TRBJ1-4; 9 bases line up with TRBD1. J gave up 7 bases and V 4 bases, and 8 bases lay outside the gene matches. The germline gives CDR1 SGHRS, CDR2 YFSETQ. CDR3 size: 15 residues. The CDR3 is CASSITGGGGEKLFF. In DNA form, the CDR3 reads TGCGCCAGCAGCATCACAGGGGGCGGTGGTGAAAAACTGTTTTTT.